This T cell receptor (beta chain) was sequenced during a study of blood T cells in healthy people across ages. Study details: Template switching picked up about one barcoded beta molecule for each two T cells. Study-wide results and limits: Donor CMV status was unknown, possibly confounding expanded clonotype changes.

For this clonotype: Its antigen is not known.

Germline values: CDR1 SNHLY, CDR2 FYNNEI. The CDR3 is 14 residues long. Deletions cut 3 bases from V and 6 bases from J, with 11 bases between. Each sample used at least 6.5 million PBMCs. Primers used in a second PCR of roughly 7 to 11 cycles were a sample-barcoded 5' primer and a J-beta primer mix. Tags on each cDNA molecule came from a template-switch adaptor with 12 random nucleotides. TCRdb processed the 5' RACE reads anew with MiXCR; each CDR3 protein has one entry. The sample has some 1.8 million distinct CDR3 sequences; roughly two fifths are singletons. The rearrangement joins TRBV2 to TRBJ2-2; D call uncertain. The sequenced sample was blood. The sequence was collected from a human donor in good health. The CDR3 nucleotides are TGTGCCAGCAGTGAGGTATCGTGGGCCGGGGAGCTGTTTTTT. This gives the protein CASSEVSWAGELFF.